The next 15 T cell receptor beta chains were all read from a single sample in a study of T cells in tumors after PD-1 blockade. Sequenced by immunoSEQ multiplex PCR; TCRdb stores in-frame clones only, minus some. This sample has around 50,000 clones, with more than 75% found just once. The sequences come from PBMCs, collected before anti-PD-1 treatment. The receptors stem from a human donor with basal cell carcinoma.

The rearrangement uses TRBV25-1 and TRBJ2-3, with 7 bases that match TRBD1. Germline V CDR1 and CDR2: MGHDK, SYGVNS. The V segment lost 6 bases and the J segment 1 base; nucleotides outside the gene matches: 1. The CDR3 is 13 amino acids. For the CDR3, the DNA is TGTGCCAGCAGCACAGGGGGCACAGATACGCAGTATTTT. Protein product: CASSTGGTDTQYF. The full variable domain, its missing parts supplied by reference TRBV25-1 and TRBJ2-3, is EADIYQTPRYLVIGTGKKITLECSQTMGHDKMYWYQQDPGMELHLIHYSYGVNSTEKGDLSSESTVSRIRTEHFPLTLESARPSHTSQYLCASSTGGTDTQYFGPGTRLTVL.

This chain joins TRBV3-1 (or the pseudogene TRBV3-2) and TRBJ2-7; 10 positions match TRBD1. Per germline, CDR1 LGHDT and CDR2 YNNKEL (reference sequence). This CDR3 is 15 amino acids long. V was clipped by 3 bases and J by 3 bases; unmatched bases: 5. The CDR3, as DNA: TGTGCCAGCAGCCAGGGGACAGGGGTTGACTACGAGCAGTACTTC. This translates into CASSQGTGVDYEQYF.

This chain uses TRBV18 with TRBJ2-3; 13 bases match TRBD2. This CDR3 is 15 amino acids long. The J segment lost 3 bases and the V segment lost 5 bases, leaving 2 bases of the junction unmatched. Germline V gene data show CDR1 as KGHSH and CDR2 as LQKENI. The CDR3 region is CASSGTSGETDTQYF. CDR3 coding DNA: TGTGCCAGCTCAGGGACTAGCGGGGAGACAGATACGCAGTATTTT.

This sequence joins TRBV12-2 and TRBJ2-2; TRBD2 is the table's D call, not checked against the DNA. TRBV12-2 is noted as a pseudogene. The CDR3 contains 18 residues. The CDR3 sequence: CASRRSGSRFMNTGELFF. Written as DNA, the CDR3 is TGTGCAAGTCGACGAAGCGGGAGTCGGTTTATGAACACCGGGGAGCTGTTTTTT.

This chain uses TRBV14 with TRBJ1-2; D uncertain. Trimming removed 3 bases at V and 3 bases at J, with 8 bases between. Per germline, CDR1 SGHDN and CDR2 FVKESK. The CDR3 sequence is 13 residues long. The CDR3: CASSQTEDYGYTF. CDR3 DNA sequence: TGTGCCAGCAGCCAGACTGAAGACTATGGCTACACCTTC.

This clone was seen a few times. The CDR3 loop is CASSPGFGPNMNTEAFF. CDR3 sequence (DNA): TGTGCCAGCAGCCCGGGGTTCGGCCCGAACATGAACACTGAAGCTTTCTTT. V is TRBV5-4 and J is TRBJ1-1; the D is unclear. Germline-derived CDR1 and CDR2 are SGHNT and YYREEE (reference sequence). This CDR3 comprises 17 residues. The ends were cut back, 4 bases at V and 0 bases at J, with 19 bases in the middle.

The rearrangement uses TRBV5-8 and TRBJ2-7; D possibly corresponds to TRBD2 (5 bases). The CDR3 spans 15 residues. The V and J ends lost 1 base and 0 bases respectively, with 11 bases between them. Germline CDR1 is SGHTS and CDR2 is YDEGEE. CDR3 residues: CASSLRGSSSYEQYF. CDR3 DNA: TGTGCCAGCAGCTTGCGCGGGTCTAGCTCCTACGAGCAGTACTTC.

The chain uses TRBV5-5 and TRBJ2-1; possibly TRBD2 for D (5 bases). The germline gives CDR1 SGHKS, CDR2 YYEKEE (reference sequence). Between the trimmed V and J ends, which lost 3 bases and 8 bases, there was a span of 12 bases. The CDR3 totals 13 residues. The CDR3 nucleotides read TGTGCCAGCAGCTGGACTCAGAGCTATGAGCAGTTCTTC. It specifies CASSWTQSYEQFF. Combining the CDR3 with reference TRBV5-5 and TRBJ2-1 gives the whole variable domain DAGVTQSPTHLIKTRGQQVTLRCSPISGHKSVSWYQQVLGQGPQFIFQYYEKEERGRGNFPDRFSARQFPNYSSELNVNALLLGDSALYLCASSWTQSYEQFFGPGTRLTVL.

The chain carries TRBV5-1 and TRBJ1-5; D is perhaps TRBD1 (5 bases). The CDR3 is 16 residues long. Germline V gene data show CDR1 as SGHRS and CDR2 as YFSETQ. Trimming took 3 bases from V and 2 from J, leaving 15 bases between them. The CDR3 loop is CASSWGPGDGNQPQHF. The CDR3 DNA reads TGCGCCAGCAGCTGGGGCCCGGGGGATGGCAATCAGCCCCAGCATTTT.

The rearrangement uses TRBV5-1 and TRBJ1-1; a possible D gene is TRBD1 (6 bases). In germline, CDR1 is SGHRS, CDR2 YFSETQ. Trimming left V 2 bases short and J 4 bases short, with 15 bases between. The length of the CDR3 is 15 residues. CDR3 loop: CASSLGTTWGTEAFF. CDR3 bases: TGCGCCAGCAGCTTAGGGACAACCTGGGGCACTGAAGCTTTCTTT.

The V and J genes are TRBV11-1 and TRBJ2-5; 8 nucleotides align to TRBD1. This CDR3 is 15 amino acids long. From germline, CDR1 is SGHAT and CDR2 FQDESV (reference sequence). Trimming cost V 1 base and J 2 bases; bases outside gene matches: 3. The CDR3 DNA sequence: TGTGCCAGCAGCTTAGGACACAGGGGGCAAGAGACCCAGTACTTC. Protein product: CASSLGHRGQETQYF.

V gene TRBV19 combines with J gene TRBJ2-2; 9 bases are a match to TRBD1. The CDR3 is made up of 15 amino acids. J was trimmed by 6 bases and V by 5 bases; bases with no gene match: 7. The V gene's germline CDR1 is LNHDA and CDR2 SQIVND (reference sequence). The CDR3 coding sequence is TGTGCCAGTAGTCCCCGGGACAGGGAATCCGGGGAGCTGTTTTTT. As protein: CASSPRDRESGELFF.

The chain joins TRBV4-1 to TRBJ2-2; possible D gene TRBD2, 5 bases. The CDR3 covers 16 residues. The V end was cut by 0 bases, the J end by 3 bases, with 11 bases between. CDR1 MGHRA and CDR2 YSYEKL come from the germline V gene. CDR3: CASSQDRGTDTGELFF. DNA of the CDR3: TGCGCCAGCAGCCAAGATCGGGGAACGGACACCGGGGAGCTGTTTTTT.

The V call is TRBV9, the J call TRBJ2-5; TRBD1 might be the D (6 bases). This CDR3 has 13 amino acids. Trimming took 4 bases from V and 5 from J, leaving 12 bases between them. Germline CDR1 is SGDLS and CDR2 is YYNGEE. This chain's CDR3 is CASSQGTMETQYF. Written as DNA, the CDR3 is TGTGCCAGCAGCCAGGGGACAATGGAGACCCAGTACTTC. The full variable domain, completed using reference TRBV9 and TRBJ2-5, is DSGVTQTPKHLITATGQRVTLRCSPRSGDLSVYWYQQSLDQGLQFLIQYYNGEERAKGNILERFSAQQFPDLHSELNLSSLELGDSALYFCASSQGTMETQYFGPGTRLLVL.

CDR3 protein: CASSLATGVSEQYF. The CDR3 nucleotides read TGTGCCAGCAGTTTAGCGACAGGGGTTAGCGAGCAGTACTTC. This chain connects TRBV28 to TRBJ2-7; 8 bases agree with TRBD1. The CDR3 extends over 14 amino acids. The V gene end was trimmed by 2 bases and the J gene end by 6 bases; junction bases not matched to a gene: 6. Germline values: CDR1 MDHEN, CDR2 SYDVKM.